This T cell receptor beta chain is from a study of blood T cell repertoires in COVID-19. Here immunoSEQ multiplex PCR was the method, and the copy in TCRdb shows in-frame clones only, minus some. The sample comprises some 320,000 clones, about 90% of which are singletons, and about 5% rests with the top ten. Germline trimming cut 6 bases from V and 5 bases from J; bases unmatched to any gene: 8. This CDR3 has 16 amino acids. Germline V gene lookup returns CDR1 ENHRY and CDR2 SYGVKD. Sample: PBMCs or T cells enriched from blood (not recorded which). This chain joins TRBV10-3 and TRBJ2-7; 15 nucleotides line up with TRBD2. The receptor's source is a woman in her twenties or thirties who had recovered from COVID-19. The CDR3 spells CAIRDGTSGGPHEQYF. The CDR3 DNA is TGTGCCATCAGGGACGGGACTAGCGGGGGGCCCCACGAGCAGTACTTC.